This T cell receptor (beta chain) originates from a study of cytomegalovirus exposure and HLA in healthy donors. From the 120-subject validation cohort, which was separate from the approximately 700-subject first cohort, the donors were drawn. Study conclusions and caveats: The CMV antigen specificity of a few CMV-associated chains was confirmed through in vitro analysis. According to a later analysis, TCR clusters from the first cohort tended to co-occur in the 100 to 150 validation repertoires.

Clones were sequenced by immunoSEQ multiplex PCR, and TCRdb holds only the in-frame ones, with some missing. The sample records about 150,000 clones, roughly 86% being singletons. Regarding this clone: Its antigen is still unknown.

The sequencing sample was made of PBMCs. The receptor comes from a human donor in good health.

The CDR3 sequence: CASRSGTSTEAFF. The DNA of the CDR3 is TGTGCCAGTAGAAGCGGGACTTCCACTGAAGCTTTCTTT. The chain carries TRBV19 and TRBJ1-1, with D tentatively TRBD1 (5 bases). This CDR3 has 13 amino acids. The ends were cut back, 6 bases at V and 4 bases at J, with 12 bases in the middle. The germline gives CDR1 LNHDA, CDR2 SQIVND (reference sequence).